These 15 T cell receptor beta chains share one sample of origin, sequenced in a study of blood T cell repertoires in COVID-19. Sequenced by immunoSEQ multiplex PCR; TCRdb stores in-frame clones only, minus some. The sample shows around 33,000 clones, approximately 72% of them seen only once. Specimen: peripheral blood. Receptors originate from an elderly man with acute or convalescent COVID-19.

The V gene is TRBV6-5, the J gene TRBJ1-1; D may be TRBD1 (5 bases). The CDR3 extends over 12 amino acids. The germline CDR1 and CDR2 sequences are MNHEY and SVGAGI. Trimming left V 6 bases short and J 11 bases short, with 16 bases between. CDR3 sequence: CASRMFQGGAFF. CDR3 DNA sequence: TGTGCCAGCAGAATGTTTCAGGGTGGGGCTTTCTTT.

The rearrangement uses TRBV5-1 and TRBJ1-1; possible D gene TRBD1, 5 bases. V was trimmed by 0 bases and J by 1 base, leaving 10 bases between them. Germline assignment: CDR1 SGHRS and CDR2 YFSETQ. This CDR3 has 15 amino acids. CDR3 amino acids: CASSLAGVWNTEAFF. The CDR3 coding sequence is TGCGCCAGCAGCTTGGCGGGGGTATGGAACACTGAAGCTTTCTTT.

The chain employs TRBV11-2 and TRBJ2-7; D unresolved. The CDR3 consists of 15 residues. In germline, CDR1 is SGHAT, CDR2 FQNNGV. V was clipped by 5 bases and J by 5 bases, with 19 bases between them. The CDR3 region has the DNA TGTGCCAGCAGCCTTGGTCGGGTAAGTGCCGACGAGCAGTACTTC. Translating it yields CASSLGRVSADEQYF.

The chain is built from TRBV7-9 and TRBJ1-1; D remains unclear. Germline values: CDR1 SEHNR, CDR2 FQNEAQ (reference sequence). V was shortened by 3 bases and J by 6 bases, with 14 bases between the two germline ends. This CDR3 is 14 amino acids long. DNA of the CDR3: TGTGCCAGCAGCTTTGACACCGGGAGCCCTGAAGCTTTCTTT. This encodes CASSFDTGSPEAFF.

This chain connects TRBV18 to TRBJ1-1; 8 bases are shared with TRBD1. Germline V CDR1 and CDR2: KGHSH, LQKENI. V lost 3 bases to trimming and J lost 0 bases; unmatched junction nucleotides: 3. This CDR3 is built from 15 residues. The CDR3 region is CASSPGTGLNTEAFF. DNA for the CDR3: TGTGCCAGCTCACCCGGGACAGGACTGAACACTGAAGCTTTCTTT.

The chain joins TRBV11-2 to TRBJ2-7, with 8 bases matching TRBD2. There are 13 residues in the CDR3. Germline V CDR1 and CDR2: SGHAT, FQNNGV. V lost 5 bases, J lost 1 base, and 1 base stayed unmatched. The chain's CDR3 is CASSRGGSYEQYF. The DNA of the CDR3 is TGTGCCAGCAGCCGGGGGGGTTCCTACGAGCAGTACTTC.

This clone has a single count. The V gene is TRBV5-6, the J gene TRBJ2-3; tentative D call: TRBD2 (6 bases). The germline V and J ends were trimmed by 4 bases and 5 bases, with 14 bases remaining between them. The germline gives CDR1 SGHDT, CDR2 YYEEEE. The CDR3 covers 14 residues. The CDR3 here is CASSKVAEGDTQYF. The CDR3 bases are TGTGCCAGCAGCAAGGTTGCGGAGGGAGATACGCAGTATTTT.

The V gene is TRBV10-1, the J gene TRBJ2-7, with TRBD1 matching over 8 bases. Germline V gene data show CDR1 as WNHNN and CDR2 as SYGVQD (reference sequence). J was trimmed by 3 bases and V by 9 bases; bases with no gene match: 7. CDR3 size: 13 residues. The CDR3 DNA follows: TGCGCCAGTACGACAGGGGACGGCTACGAGCAGTACTTC. This gives the protein CASTTGDGYEQYF.

The V gene is TRBV7-9, the J gene TRBJ2-3; TRBD1 aligns across 8 bases. Unmatched junction bases numbered 7, after V lost 2 bases and J lost 3 bases. Germline V gives CDR1 SEHNR, CDR2 FQNEAQ (reference sequence). The CDR3 extends over 16 amino acids. The CDR3 DNA sequence: TGTGCCAGCAGCTTACGATCTACAGGGGGGACAGATACGCAGTATTTT. It codes for CASSLRSTGGTDTQYF.

The chain is built from TRBV20-1 and TRBJ1-4; D remains ambiguous. Trimming removed 5 bases from V and 8 bases from J, with 9 bases in between. Germline assignment: CDR1 DFQATT and CDR2 SNEGSKA (reference sequence). CDR3 length: 11 residues. CDR3 DNA sequence: TGCAGTGCTCTTAACACCGAAAAACTGTTTTTT. It yields the protein CSALNTEKLFF.

The DNA of the CDR3 is TGCGCCAGCAGCGTAGCGGGGGGCTTCTTCTTAGGGGAGCTGTTTTTT. Translated, it gives CASSVAGGFFLGELFF. The genes are TRBV5-1 and TRBJ2-2; the match to TRBD2 covers 10 bases. Trimming took 4 bases from V and 8 from J; bases not matched to a gene: 11. This CDR3 spans 16 amino acids. Germline CDR1 SGHRS, CDR2 YFSETQ.

Remarks on this clone: The same CDR3 also results from other DNA sequences found in this sample. The CDR3 sequence: CASSPLRGTEAFF. The DNA of the CDR3 is TGTGCCAGCAGCCCCCTTCGCGGCACTGAAGCTTTCTTT. V usage is TRBV14 and J usage is TRBJ1-1, with D uncertain. Germline V CDR1 and CDR2: SGHDN, FVKESK. The V end was cut by 4 bases, the J end by 4 bases, with 10 bases between. This CDR3 comprises 13 residues.

This clone was found a few times. The chain uses TRBV19 and TRBJ2-5, with 10 nucleotides matching TRBD2. V was clipped by 5 bases and J by 5 bases; unmatched bases: 8. This CDR3 spans 15 amino acids. Per germline, CDR1 LNHDA and CDR2 SQIVND (reference sequence). Here the CDR3 reads CASSGRPGLAETQYF. CDR3 bases: TGTGCCAGTAGTGGTCGCCCGGGACTAGCGGAGACCCAGTACTTC.

The V and J genes are TRBV12-5 and TRBJ2-2; possibly TRBD2 for D (6 bases). Germline V gives CDR1 LGHNT, CDR2 FRNRAP. The CDR3 contains 15 residues. The V end was cut by 5 bases, the J end by 5 bases, with 15 bases between. The CDR3 sequence: CASGLDAAGTGELFF. The DNA for the CDR3 is TGTGCTAGTGGTCTCGACGCGGCGGGGACCGGGGAGCTGTTTTTT. The entire variable domain, with the rest obtained from reference TRBV12-5 and TRBJ2-2, is as follows: DARVTQTPRHKVTEMGQEVTMRCQPILGHNTVFWYRQTMMQGLELLAYFRNRAPLDDSGMPKDRFSAEMPDATLATLKIQPSEPRDSAVYFCASGLDAAGTGELFFGEGSRLTVL.

In its sample, this clone was seen once. CDR3 bases: TGTGCCATCAGGTCGGACAGGGGCCCCCGGCAGTACTTC. It codes for CAIRSDRGPRQYF. The chain joins TRBV10-3 to TRBJ2-7; TRBD1 agrees at 9 bases. V lost 6 bases to trimming and J lost 9 bases; unmatched junction nucleotides: 9. Looked up from germline, CDR1 is ENHRY and CDR2 is SYGVKD. This CDR3 is built from 13 residues.